Included here is one TCR beta chain sequence, with context. This sample was taken from a study of blood T cell repertoires in COVID-19. As for the study in general: Whether acute or convalescent, the COVID-19 samples came from the United States, Italy and Spain. Sample material is recorded as cDNA or gDNA derived from T cells, B-cell-depleted T cells, or PBMCs.

In the original workflow: The authors estimated nucleated cell counts from reference gene primer amplification. Measured with immunoSEQ multiplex PCR; TCRdb has only the in-frame clones, and not every one. That table gives V, J and clone size, and the DNA gave D and trimming. The sample has about 56,000 clones; around four fifths are singletons. The CDR3 consists of 15 residues. Looked up from germline, CDR1 is MNHEY and CDR2 is SMNVEV (reference sequence). The germline V and J ends were trimmed by 5 bases and 1 base, with 15 bases remaining between them. Sequencing input: peripheral blood. The rearrangement links TRBV27 to TRBJ2-7; no clear D. The sequence came from a woman over 75 with acute or convalescent COVID-19. CDR3 loop: CASSRVGRLSYEQYF. The CDR3, as DNA: TGTGCCAGCAGTCGGGTAGGCCGTTTATCCTACGAGCAGTACTTC.